This passage covers 5 T cell receptor beta chains from one sample sequenced in a study of cytomegalovirus exposure and HLA in healthy donors. In the PCR, 60 Vbeta and 13 Jbeta primers were used. Assay used: immunoSEQ multiplex PCR; TCRdb lists only in-frame clones, some missing. The table records 220,000 or so clones, 70% to 85% of them present only once. Sequencing was done on a sample of PBMCs. All receptors derive from a male donor in good health and CMV-seronegative.

The V gene is TRBV7-2, the J gene TRBJ2-5; the D gene is possibly TRBD2 (5 bases). The ends were cut back, 4 bases at V and 5 bases at J, with 11 bases in the middle. Germline lookup yields CDR1 SGHTA and CDR2 FQGNSA. The CDR3 runs 13 residues. CDR3 sequence reads: CASSSGPGETQYF. The CDR3 bases are TGTGCCAGCAGCTCGGGCCCGGGGGAGACCCAGTACTTC.

The CDR3 DNA follows: TGTGCCAGCAGTCCTATCGGGCCCCAGCATTTT. It encodes CASSPIGPQHF. The chain uses TRBV28 and TRBJ1-5; D is undetermined. Deletions cut 5 bases from V and 9 bases from J, with 8 bases between. Germline V gene data show CDR1 as MDHEN and CDR2 as SYDVKM. CDR3 length equals 11 residues.

V and J are TRBV9 and TRBJ1-4; D gene unclear. The CDR3 is 15 residues long. Germline lookup yields CDR1 SGDLS and CDR2 YYNGEE. Trimming took off 3 bases at V and 5 bases at J, with 14 bases between the two ends. The CDR3 is CASSDRGSPNEKLFF. The CDR3 DNA sequence: TGTGCCAGCAGCGATCGGGGTTCACCCAATGAAAAACTGTTTTTT. Using reference TRBV9 and TRBJ1-4 for the parts outside the CDR3, the full variable domain is DSGVTQTPKHLITATGQRVTLRCSPRSGDLSVYWYQQSLDQGLQFLIQYYNGEERAKGNILERFSAQQFPDLHSELNLSSLELGDSALYFCASSDRGSPNEKLFFGSGTQLSVL.

The chain has TRBV2 and TRBJ2-4; TRBD2 is a possible D gene (5 bases). Germline V gene data show CDR1 as SNHLY and CDR2 as FYNNEI. The CDR3 consists of 17 residues. The germline V and J ends were trimmed by 4 bases and 0 bases, with 16 bases remaining between them. The CDR3 region has the DNA TGTGCCAGCAGTGGAGGTCTTCGAGCGGTAGCCAAAAACATTCAGTACTTC. It is translated as CASSGGLRAVAKNIQYF.

J is TRBJ2-3 and V is TRBV7-6; TRBD2 is a possible D gene (6 bases). The CDR3 spans 16 residues. V lost 5 bases to trimming and J lost 7 bases, with 22 bases between them. Looked up from germline, CDR1 is SGHVS and CDR2 is FNYEAQ. The CDR3 is CASSARLVAARYTQYF. The DNA for the CDR3 is TGTGCCAGCAGCGCCCGACTAGTCGCGGCACGATATACGCAGTATTTT.